These T cell receptor beta chains were read from a single sample in a study of cytomegalovirus exposure and HLA in healthy donors. Sequencing was performed with immunoSEQ multiplex PCR; in TCRdb, only in-frame clones are kept and a portion is missing. This sample carries 200,000 or so clones, with roughly 0.7% going to the ten biggest clones. Sequenced input: PBMCs. The receptor source for this set is a boy aged 5-17 years in good health and CMV-seronegative. Both conserved end residues are part of each CDR3.

TRBV12-5	CASGLVPRGGGFQPQHF
TRBV11-2	CASSRVVASGGTDTQYF
TRBV28	CASSFQGQGRTEAFF
TRBV5-4	CASSSGAGHSGYEQYF
TRBV18	CASSGETSGEQYF
TRBV7-8	CASSSRGSYEQYF
TRBV27	CASSQSTGAFNQPQHF
TRBV5-6	CASSLDRVPDTQYF
TRBV7-8	CASSPTTGGEQYF
TRBV6-5	CASRHGEGSNEKLFF
TRBV7-2	CASGGRSTDTQYF
TRBV6-5	CASSYSTGGGEKLFF
TRBV9	CASSVERGLYGYTF
TRBV25-1	CASSPLGGLGTGELFF
TRBV2	CASSDSRGLGNTIYF
TRBV9	CASSVDAGGPATDTQYF
TRBV6-5	CASSPQGHPLHF
TRBV28	CASSLIGGGMNTEAFF
TRBV28	CASQRFLNYGYTF
TRBV5-6	CASSSHRGVNSPLHF
TRBV2	CASSESLGGNQPQHF
TRBV4-2	CASSQDHSSGGRYTQYF
TRBV5-6	CASSLGMSVTGREQYF
TRBV7-8	CASSFLLARNTEAFF
TRBV6-5	CASSYRSGGISYEQYF
TRBV9	CASSTLGRDNTDTQYF
TRBV6-1	CASSGPAGHNEQFF
TRBV6-5	CASSSAGYAFF
TRBV4-2	CASSQGSGGTRDTQYF
TRBV29-1	CSVAWEGEQYF
TRBV18	CASSLTGNTEAFF
TRBV25-1	CASSALRDRAVEKLFF
TRBV13	CASSRKKGLGAYEQYF
TRBV30	CAWSLGHPGTEAFF
TRBV7-2	CASSFDLGVNLPQHF
TRBV27	CASRADGGAEAFF
TRBV6-1	CASKERSVNERLFF
TRBV6-1	CASSDSTGSYEQYF
TRBV19	CASSIGSGGANYGYTF
TRBV30	CAWSGIAGGYNEQFF
TRBV15	CATSSGTGGRGYTF
TRBV7-9	CASSLFEGNTEAFF
TRBV11-1	CASSLVDNYEQYF
TRBV27	CASSPRTGNNEQFF
TRBV7-3	CASSLEPTGELFF
TRBV5-4	CASSSTWTGQTLYGYTF
TRBV5-6	CASSLGRDRESGELFF
TRBV7-2	CASSLSFRGDGTYGYTF
TRBV30	CASKKSGTGGEETQYF
TRBV7-2	CASSLVFLLADETQYF
TRBV11-2	CASSLVRLTDTQYF
TRBV19	CASSIGGWPTGELFF
TRBV9	CASSNRQGGTEAFF
TRBV5-6	CASSLLGQYTDTQYF
TRBV19	CASSIAGTVATEAFF
TRBV6-5	CASSSILGGATEAFF